The 22 T cell receptor beta chains reported below all come from one sample, sequenced in a study of blood T cell repertoires in COVID-19. This table comes from immunoSEQ multiplex PCR, and its TCRdb copy is limited to in-frame clones, with some not included. The sample yields around 140,000 clones, 84% seen once. Sample: peripheral blood. The receptor source for this set is a human donor in a cohort sampled during active COVID-19.

V usage is TRBV4-2 and J usage is TRBJ1-2; maybe TRBD1 (5 bases). Germline lookup yields CDR1 LGHNA and CDR2 YNFKEQ. V was cut by 0 bases and J by 8 bases, with 16 bases left in between. The CDR3 runs 15 residues. The CDR3 DNA reads TGTGCCAGCAGCCAAGAACGAGGAGAGGGACTCGGCTACACCTTC. Amino acids: CASSQERGEGLGYTF.

The gene calls are TRBV19 and TRBJ1-1; D ambiguous. Between the trimmed V and J ends, which lost 3 bases and 2 bases, there was a span of 22 bases. CDR3 length: 18 amino acids. Germline V gives CDR1 LNHDA, CDR2 SQIVND (reference sequence). The CDR3: CASSIEKPQVAFNTEAFF. In DNA form, the CDR3 reads TGTGCCAGTAGTATTGAGAAGCCCCAAGTCGCATTCAACACTGAAGCTTTCTTT.

The chain combines TRBV5-1 with TRBJ2-5, with TRBD1 matching over 9 bases. This CDR3 has 15 residues. The junction had 10 bases not matched to a gene; V was cut back by 5 bases and J by 5 bases. Per the germline V gene, CDR1 is SGHRS and CDR2 is YFSETQ. The CDR3: CASRTQGAVGETQYF. The DNA for the CDR3 is TGCGCCAGCAGGACACAGGGGGCAGTCGGGGAGACCCAGTACTTC. Complete variable domain (other parts from reference TRBV5-1 and TRBJ2-5): KAGVTQTPRYLIKTRGQQVTLSCSPISGHRSVSWYQQTPGQGLQFLFEYFSETQRNKGNFPGRFSGRQFSNSRSEMNVSTLELGDSALYLCASRTQGAVGETQYFGPGTRLLVL.

The chain uses TRBV5-1 and TRBJ1-1; D possibly corresponds to TRBD1 (6 bases). CDR3 size: 18 residues. Trimming removed 4 bases from V and 0 bases from J, with 22 bases in between. Germline-derived CDR1 and CDR2 are SGHRS and YFSETQ. The CDR3 sequence is CASSPQGPGTPVNTEAFF. CDR3 DNA sequence: TGCGCCAGCAGCCCTCAGGGGCCGGGAACGCCCGTGAACACTGAAGCTTTCTTT.

CDR3 sequence (DNA): TGTGCCAGCAGCCCCTTTACGACAGAAAACTATGGCTACACCTTC. Its translation: CASSPFTTENYGYTF. The chain recombines TRBV5-8 with TRBJ1-2; the D gene is possibly TRBD1 (5 bases). The CDR3 totals 15 residues. V was pared by 4 bases and J by 2 bases, with 15 bases between. The germline gives CDR1 SGHTS, CDR2 YDEGEE.

In its sample, this clone was seen a few times. The chain employs TRBV7-7 and TRBJ2-3; perhaps TRBD2 as D (7 bases). This CDR3 region has 15 residues. The V and J ends lost 2 bases and 1 base respectively, with 10 bases between them. CDR1 and CDR2 from the germline V gene are SSHAT and FNYEAQ (reference sequence). DNA of the CDR3: TGTGCCAGCAGCTTAAGGGGGGGTGGCACAGATACGCAGTATTTT. This encodes CASSLRGGGTDTQYF.

This chain connects TRBV3-1 (or the pseudogene TRBV3-2) to TRBJ1-3; no clear D. Germline CDR1 LGHDT, CDR2 YNNKEL (reference sequence). This CDR3 is 15 amino acids long. Trimming took off 1 base at V and 0 bases at J, with 7 bases between the two ends. The CDR3 DNA reads TGTGCCAGCAGCCAAGGCGGTTTCTCTGGAAACACCATATATTTT. This sequence encodes CASSQGGFSGNTIYF.

The chain couples TRBV5-1 to TRBJ2-1; D may be TRBD2 (6 bases). The CDR3 spans 16 residues. The germline gives CDR1 SGHRS, CDR2 YFSETQ. The V gene lost 0 bases and the J gene lost 0 bases, with 10 bases spanning the gap. The DNA of the CDR3 is TGCGCCAGCAGCTTGGCCAGCGGGTACTCCTACAATGAGCAGTTCTTC. It is translated as CASSLASGYSYNEQFF.

The chain couples TRBV3-1 (or the pseudogene TRBV3-2) to TRBJ2-5; 10 positions match TRBD1. V lost 1 base to trimming and J lost 6 bases; unmatched junction nucleotides: 5. This CDR3 comprises 15 residues. Germline V gene sequence: CDR1 LGHDT, CDR2 YNNKEL (reference sequence). In nucleotides, the CDR3 is TGTGCCAGCAGCCAAGGGGGACAGGGGACAAAGACCCAGTACTTC. As protein: CASSQGGQGTKTQYF.

The chain employs TRBV5-1 and TRBJ2-5, with TRBD1 matching 8 bases. The V segment lost 4 bases and the J segment 4 bases; nucleotides outside the gene matches: 15. The CDR3 length is 17 residues. Germline V lookup: CDR1 SGHRS, CDR2 YFSETQ. The CDR3 spells CASSDRPTGGLGETQYF. In DNA form, the CDR3 reads TGCGCCAGCAGCGATAGACCTACAGGGGGATTAGGAGAGACCCAGTACTTC.

This chain connects TRBV5-6 to TRBJ1-2; D is possibly TRBD1 (5 bases). V dropped 2 bases and J dropped 7 bases, with 12 bases sitting between them. The CDR3 is 13 amino acids. Germline lookup yields CDR1 SGHDT and CDR2 YYEEEE. DNA of the CDR3: TGTGCCAGCAGCTTCGGGACTCAGTCTGGCTACACCTTC. This gives the protein CASSFGTQSGYTF.

The CDR3 loop is CASSEYRDRAYNEQFF. Here the CDR3 DNA reads TGTGCCAGCAGTGAATATCGGGACAGGGCCTACAATGAGCAGTTCTTC. The rearrangement uses TRBV25-1 and TRBJ2-1, with 9 bases fitting TRBD1. CDR1 and CDR2 (germline): MGHDK, SYGVNS. The CDR3 sequence is 16 residues long. Losses at the gene ends were 0 bases for V and 2 bases for J; bases not matched to a gene: 2.

The gene calls are TRBV5-1 and TRBJ2-7, with 9 bases matching TRBD1. The CDR3 has 12 residues. V was clipped by 7 bases and J by 3 bases; unmatched bases: 2. Germline V CDR1 and CDR2: SGHRS, YFSETQ. In DNA, the CDR3 is TGCGCCAGCGGACAGGGGATCTACGAGCAGTACTTC. Translation: CASGQGIYEQYF.

The chain has TRBV5-3 and TRBJ2-7; perhaps TRBD2 as D (6 bases). TRBV5-3 has ORF status, its function being uncertain. The V and J ends lost 0 bases and 0 bases respectively, with 16 bases between them. CDR3 size: 17 residues. The CDR3 bases are TGTGCCAGAAGCTTGGTAACCCGTGGAGGGAGCTCCTACGAGCAGTACGTC. Encoded protein: CARSLVTRGGSSYEQYV.

The rearrangement joins TRBV9 to TRBJ2-3; tentative D call: TRBD2 (6 bases). Per the germline V gene, CDR1 is SGDLS and CDR2 is YYNGEE. V dropped 1 base and J dropped 4 bases, with 13 bases sitting between them. CDR3 size: 15 residues. The CDR3 is CASSVNPSASDTQYF. The CDR3 bases are TGTGCCAGCAGCGTAAATCCTAGCGCGTCAGATACGCAGTATTTT.

The genes are TRBV7-9 and TRBJ2-5; 9 bases match TRBD2. Per the germline V gene, CDR1 is SEHNR and CDR2 is FQNEAQ (reference sequence). Trimming took 3 bases from V and 4 from J; bases not matched to a gene: 9. CDR3 length: 16 residues. CDR3 amino acids: CASSLAGGPRGETQYF. Written as DNA, the CDR3 is TGTGCCAGCAGCTTGGCGGGGGGGCCTCGAGGAGAGACCCAGTACTTC.

The rearrangement uses TRBV30 and TRBJ1-2; 11 nucleotides align to TRBD1. This CDR3 is 14 amino acids long. J was trimmed by 4 bases and V by 8 bases; bases with no gene match: 9. Germline V lookup: CDR1 GTSNPN, CDR2 SVGIG (reference sequence). The CDR3 here is CALHPGTGGYGYTF. DNA of the CDR3: TGTGCCCTCCACCCCGGGACAGGGGGCTATGGCTACACCTTC.

This clone has only a few counts. V and J are TRBV6-6 and TRBJ2-7, with TRBD1 matching over 7 bases. The V gene's germline CDR1 is MNHNY and CDR2 SVGAGI (reference sequence). V gave up 5 bases and J gave up 3 bases; unmatched junction bases: 4. The CDR3 length is 13 residues. CDR3 sequence: CASSMRQGYEQYF. The CDR3, as DNA: TGTGCCAGCAGTATGAGACAGGGCTACGAGCAGTACTTC.

V and J are TRBV19 and TRBJ2-1; D may be TRBD2 (6 bases). From germline, CDR1 is LNHDA and CDR2 SQIVND (reference sequence). Trimming shortened V by 2 bases and J by 6 bases, and 8 bases separated the two germline ends. The CDR3 length is 13 residues. CDR3 DNA sequence: TGTGCCAGTAGTATACTAGCGACCAATGAGCAGTTCTTC. It translates to CASSILATNEQFF.

A word on this clone: At one end the junction does not follow the germline gene, possibly because of a read error. The V call is TRBV4-3, the J call TRBJ2-6; 10 bases map to TRBD1. The CDR3 runs 17 residues. The V gene's germline CDR1 is LGHNA and CDR2 YSLEER. The CDR3 bases are TGCGCCAGCAGCAAAGAGGGACAGGGGACCGGGGCCAACGTCCTGACTTTC. Translated: CASSKEGQGTGANVLTF.

The chain uses TRBV7-2 and TRBJ2-4; a weak D match, TRBD2 (5 bases). The germline CDR1 and CDR2 sequences are SGHTA and FQGNSA. Trimming removed 5 bases from V and 6 bases from J, with 11 bases in between. The CDR3 spans 13 residues. The CDR3 region has the DNA TGTGCCAGCAGCCGGGCCCGGGGAAACATTCAGTACTTC. Residues: CASSRARGNIQYF. Full variable domain (missing parts from reference TRBV7-2 and TRBJ2-4): GAGVSQSPSNKVTEKGKDVELRCDPISGHTALYWYRQSLGQGLEFLIYFQGNSAPDKSGLPSDRFSAERTGGSVSTLTIQRTQQEDSAVYLCASSRARGNIQYFGAGTRLSVL.

The V call is TRBV11-2, the J call TRBJ2-4, with TRBD1 as a possible D gene (6 bases). Trimming cost V 0 bases and J 5 bases, with 11 bases left between them. The CDR3 runs to 15 residues. The germline CDR1 and CDR2 sequences are SGHAT and FQNNGV. The CDR3 here is CASSLDRGIQNIQYF. The CDR3 region has the DNA TGTGCCAGCAGCTTAGACAGGGGAATTCAAAACATTCAGTACTTC.